Given below is one T cell receptor beta chain in context. Its antigen remains unknown. The library had UMIs added by 3' ligation of an oligonucleotide to TCR cDNA. RNA was extracted from over 2 ml of whole blood of healthy adults. Input was about 1 to 1,100 ng of DNase-treated total RNA without cell sorting. Per germline, CDR1 SGHAT and CDR2 FQNNGV. The CDR3 has 13 amino acids. The V gene lost 0 bases and the J gene lost 4 bases, with 3 bases spanning the gap. Amplification of ligated cDNA took four PCR rounds with SP2 and nested alpha and beta constant primers. Reverse transcription of blood and skin TCR RNA was primed at alpha and beta constant regions. Using its own MiXCR run on the 5' RACE reads, TCRdb lists one record per CDR3 protein. The sample lists 55,000 to 65,000 distinct CDR3 sequences, more than 6.5% occurring once. These data are taken from a study of naive and memory T cell subsets. Study results and limitations: This RNA-based method may be sensitive to activation-related transcript changes.

J is TRBJ1-4 and V is TRBV11-2; the D is unclear. The receptor comes from a female donor in good health. The CDR3 reads CASSLEFNEKLFF. The CDR3 coding sequence is TGTGCCAGCAGCTTAGAGTTTAATGAAAAACTGTTTTTT.